A selection of T cell receptor beta chains follows, all from one sample in a study of Ad26.COV2.S vaccination and SARS-CoV-2 variants. TCRdb's copy holds only in-frame clones and misses some; the assay was immunoSEQ multiplex PCR. The data show some 350,000 clones, 70% to 90% seen once. Specimen: peripheral blood, collected in a trial of Ad26.COV2.S vaccine versus placebo. These receptors were collected from a person aged 18-65 years who received the Ad26.COV2.S COVID-19 vaccine or a placebo. CDR3s include the opening cysteine and the closing phenylalanine or tryptophan. Fields, in order: CDR3 protein, V gene, J gene.

CASSLVQGTIGEQYF	TRBV5-1	TRBJ2-7
CASSLDSPFEVFRNTIYF	TRBV5-1	TRBJ1-3
CATSRGTEQYF	TRBV24-1	TRBJ2-7
CASSLDRVNEQFF	TRBV4-3	TRBJ2-1
CASSRTGKDGYTF	TRBV5-6	TRBJ1-2
CASSQMGQGNSEQFF	TRBV16	TRBJ2-1
CASDRGGTDTQYF	TRBV5-1	TRBJ2-3
CASSYWGPDTQYF	TRBV6-5	TRBJ2-3
CASSENVAAFNYGYTF	TRBV6-1	TRBJ1-2
CASTIREYFRSSTDTQYF	TRBV4-1	TRBJ2-3
CASSGTVHGYGYTF	TRBV2	TRBJ1-2
CASSIAQGLNQPQHF	TRBV19	TRBJ1-5
CASSPLSGTLDTQYF	TRBV7-2	TRBJ2-3
CASSYIGRKNTEAFF	TRBV6-2/TRBV6-3	TRBJ1-1
CASRGQFTHEQYF	TRBV7-9	TRBJ2-7
CASSQTNSGGIDTQYF	TRBV4-1	TRBJ2-3
CASRPTGGGSPLHF	TRBV2	TRBJ1-6
CASSPLGDTEAFF	TRBV18	TRBJ1-1
CAWMRGKLSGNTIYF	TRBV30	TRBJ1-3
CAWRRTSSYEQYF	TRBV30	TRBJ2-7
CASSSPGQGTDTQYF	TRBV28	TRBJ2-3
CATRENSGGTQYF	TRBV24-1	TRBJ2-5
CAWSSTGELFF	TRBV30	TRBJ2-2
CASSFRTTGGLYEQYF	TRBV5-6	TRBJ2-7
CSATGVGYEQYF	TRBV29-1	TRBJ2-7
CASSPGQLRETQYF	TRBV27	TRBJ2-5
CASSPPVGNTIYF	TRBV6-5	TRBJ1-3
CASSHSSYEQYF	TRBV7-9	TRBJ2-7
CASSLANKETQYF	TRBV5-1	TRBJ2-5
CASSPDAGAYGYTF	TRBV7-8	TRBJ1-2
CATQLARGTDTQYF	TRBV24-1	TRBJ2-3
CASRSDIDEQFF	TRBV7-9	TRBJ2-1
CASSQGGMNTEAFF	TRBV4-2	TRBJ1-1
CASSGGSNSGNTIYF	TRBV9	TRBJ1-3
CASGQGSYEQYF	TRBV2	TRBJ2-7
CASSLRRSNTEAFF	TRBV18	TRBJ1-1
CASSPDRPYSNQPQHF	TRBV5-8	TRBJ1-5
CASSLGTGGLEQFF	TRBV7-9	TRBJ2-1
CASSGQGGYEQYF	TRBV2	TRBJ2-7
CASSPTSGTLQYNEQFF	TRBV7-9	TRBJ2-1
CASRTQVNSGTGELFF	TRBV5-1	TRBJ2-2
CASSPDTGGAEAFF	TRBV5-6	TRBJ1-1
CASSHGTSGGPRFDF	TRBV6-2/TRBV6-3	TRBJ2-5
CACTQGTEAFF	TRBV30	TRBJ1-1
CASSLRHRDDYGYTF	TRBV5-8	TRBJ1-2
CASNPGGQGVYGYTF	TRBV6-5	TRBJ1-2
CASSLRGTGTSLEQYF	TRBV27	TRBJ2-7
CASLSQAGGFDEQYF	TRBV28	TRBJ2-7
CASSQGQSGYNSPLHF	TRBV5-4	TRBJ1-6
CASSPWGGPRGGYTF	TRBV11-2	TRBJ1-2
CASSISLSTGATRETQYF	TRBV19	TRBJ2-5
CASSSHQKGEREKLFF	TRBV7-9	TRBJ1-4